The sequence of this TCR beta chain was determined in a study of CD8 T cells in ankylosing spondylitis. Findings and caveats of the study: Seemingly distinctive of ankylosing spondylitis blood was a TCR beta motif formed by eight highly homologous variants. Both synovial fluid and blood in reactive arthritis had previously been reported to carry some motif variants. Matched ankylosing spondylitis synovial fluid reportedly contained a significantly enriched population of disease-linked clones.

As concerns this clonotype: Its antigen is not known.

The CDR3 is made up of 12 amino acids. CDR1 is GTSNPN and CDR2 is SVGIG in the germline V gene (reference sequence). Trimming left V 4 bases short and J 0 bases short, with 6 bases between. Quantitative 5'-RACE with molecular barcodes produced the TCR beta libraries. MiXCR was run by TCRdb on the 5' RACE reads, yielding one entry per CDR3 protein. This sample yields 150,000 to 200,000 distinct CDR3 sequences, of which around 32% are seen a single time; about 6.3% belongs to the top ten. This chain uses TRBV30 with TRBJ1-1; the D is unclear. Material for sequencing was synovial fluid, either unsorted or a sorted T cell fraction (not recorded which). The TCR originated in a male donor with ankylosing spondylitis. CDR3 region: CAWKIMNTEAFF. Here the CDR3 DNA reads TGTGCCTGGAAAATAATGAACACTGAAGCTTTCTTT.